These 23 T cell receptor beta chains share one sample of origin, sequenced in a study of T cells after somatic rescue of genetic block (TCRdb year 2020). The library was prepared using the immunoSEQ multiplex PCR assay. TCRdb stores this immuneACCESS table with in-frame sequences only. Part of the clones is absent; in the studies checked, under half of the shortfall reflects unresolved V genes, and no reason is known for the rest. The sample records about 120,000 clones, over 80% of which are singletons. The top ten constitute around 1.5% of the sample. Sequencing used peripheral blood mononuclear cells (PBMCs). All receptors derive from a woman under 30.

The chain carries TRBV7-2 and TRBJ2-1, with a weak D call TRBD2 (6 bases). Per the germline V gene, CDR1 is SGHTA and CDR2 is FQGNSA. The V end was cut by 1 base, the J end by 7 bases, with 8 bases between. The CDR3 length is 13 residues. The CDR3 sequence is CASSLGGVNEQFF. In DNA form, the CDR3 reads TGTGCCAGCAGCTTAGGGGGGGTTAATGAGCAGTTCTTC.

J is TRBJ2-5 and V is TRBV7-8; either TRBD1 or TRBD2 may supply D (5 bases each). Per the germline V gene, CDR1 is SGHVS and CDR2 is FQNEAQ. Between the trimmed V and J ends, which lost 1 base and 5 bases, there was a span of 8 bases. This CDR3 is built from 13 residues. The CDR3 spells CASSLGGVETQYF. DNA for the CDR3: TGTGCCAGCAGCTTAGGAGGGGTCGAGACCCAGTACTTC. Supplemented by reference TRBV7-8 and TRBJ2-5, the full variable domain reads GAGVSQSPRYKVAKRGQDVALRCDPISGHVSLFWYQQALGQGPEFLTYFQNEAQLDKSGLPSDRFFAERPEGSVSTLKIQRTQQEDSAVYLCASSLGGVETQYFGPGTRLLVL.

This chain links TRBV7-2 with TRBJ2-1; D assignment may be TRBD1 or TRBD2 (5 bases each). The length of the CDR3 is 15 residues. The germline gives CDR1 SGHTA, CDR2 FQGNSA. The V gene lost 2 bases and the J gene lost 4 bases, with 12 bases spanning the gap. CDR3 protein: CASSLLGGGYNEQFF. Here the CDR3 DNA reads TGTGCCAGCAGCTTATTGGGTGGGGGATACAATGAGCAGTTCTTC.

The rearrangement joins TRBV4-1 to TRBJ1-3; TRBD1 is a possible D gene (5 bases). Trimming removed 3 bases from V and 6 bases from J, with 18 bases in between. The V gene's germline CDR1 is MGHRA and CDR2 YSYEKL. CDR3 length: 16 amino acids. The CDR3 sequence: CASSQGNQGVENTIYF. In nucleotides, the CDR3 is TGCGCCAGCAGCCAGGGGAATCAGGGAGTGGAAAACACCATATATTTT.

The chain joins TRBV4-2 to TRBJ1-1; 12 nucleotides align to TRBD1. J gave up 1 base and V 3 bases, and 12 bases lay outside the gene matches. There are 19 residues in the CDR3. The germline gives CDR1 LGHNA, CDR2 YNFKEQ. CDR3: CASSQSLPGQGARNTEAFF. As DNA, the CDR3 is TGTGCCAGCAGCCAGTCTCTCCCGGGACAGGGGGCCCGGAACACTGAAGCTTTCTTT.

This clone appeared once. The CDR3 DNA sequence: TGTGCCAGCAGCCCCTCCGCGAGCCCTATTAGATCAGATACGCAGTATTTT. Translating gives CASSPSASPIRSDTQYF. The chain recombines TRBV4-2 with TRBJ2-3; D is uncertain. V was pared by 4 bases and J by 4 bases, with 21 bases between. The CDR3 length is 17 residues. The germline CDR1 and CDR2 sequences are LGHNA and YNFKEQ.

V gene TRBV30 combines with J gene TRBJ2-7; TRBD2 is a possible D gene (6 bases). The germline V and J ends were trimmed by 4 bases and 5 bases, with 9 bases remaining between them. CDR3 length equals 11 residues. Germline-derived CDR1 and CDR2 are GTSNPN and SVGIG (reference sequence). This chain's CDR3 is CAWMRGNEQYF. CDR3 in DNA: TGTGCCTGGATGCGGGGTAACGAGCAGTACTTC.

This chain links TRBV7-9 with TRBJ2-1, with D perhaps assigned TRBD1 or TRBD2 (6 bases each). The CDR3 loop spans 12 amino acids. Deletions cut 3 bases from V and 10 bases from J, with 10 bases between. Germline-derived CDR1 and CDR2 are SEHNR and FQNEAQ (reference sequence). The CDR3 reads CASSFRGTEQFF. CDR3 bases: TGTGCCAGCAGCTTTCGGGGGACAGAGCAGTTCTTC.

This sequence joins TRBV15 and TRBJ1-6; D not resolved. Deletions cut 0 bases from V and 0 bases from J, with 15 bases between. Per the germline V gene, CDR1 is LNHNV and CDR2 is YYDKDF (reference sequence). This CDR3 spans 19 amino acids. The DNA of the CDR3 is TGTGCCACCAGCAGAGAACGGCCGTTACAGAGCTCCTATAATTCACCCCTCCACTTT. It translates to CATSRERPLQSSYNSPLHF.

The chain has TRBV5-4 and TRBJ2-4; D not certain. Germline values: CDR1 SGHNT, CDR2 YYREEE (reference sequence). This CDR3 spans 13 amino acids. Trimming cost V 2 bases and J 7 bases, with 10 bases left between them. The CDR3 sequence is CASSLGGRNIQYF. CDR3 DNA: TGTGCCAGCAGCTTAGGCGGCAGGAACATTCAGTACTTC.

A remark on this clone: Germline and junction disagree at one end, which may indicate a read error. The genes are TRBV13 and TRBJ2-3; D remains unclear. This CDR3 region has 11 residues. From germline, CDR1 is PRHDT and CDR2 FYEKMQ (reference sequence). The CDR3 DNA is TGTGCCAGCAGGGGCACGGATACGCAGTATTTT. Amino acid sequence: CASRGTDTQYF.

The chain employs TRBV29-1 and TRBJ2-7, with 7 bases aligning to TRBD2. V shed 2 bases and J 0 bases; nucleotides not matched to a gene: 1. CDR3 length: 13 residues. Germline-derived CDR1 and CDR2 are SQVTM and ANQGSEA. The CDR3 DNA is TGCAGCGTTGAACGGGGGGACTCCTACGAGCAGTACTTC. It is translated as CSVERGDSYEQYF.

The chain couples TRBV9 to TRBJ2-5; 9 bases are shared with TRBD2. Trimming at V came to 4 bases and at J to 2 bases, leaving 9 bases not matched to a gene. CDR1 is SGDLS, CDR2 YYNGEE, per germline. The CDR3 is made up of 16 amino acids. In DNA form, the CDR3 reads TGTGCCAGCAGCCGGTATAGCGGGGGTTGGCAAGAGACCCAGTACTTC. Residues: CASSRYSGGWQETQYF.

This clone was recorded once. This chain joins TRBV28 and TRBJ2-1; D remains ambiguous. The V gene lost 3 bases and the J gene lost 10 bases, with 10 bases spanning the gap. CDR1 is MDHEN and CDR2 is SYDVKM in the germline V gene. This CDR3 comprises 12 residues. The CDR3, as DNA: TGTGCCAGCAGTTTTGTCGGAGACGAGCAGTTCTTC. Translating gives CASSFVGDEQFF.

The CDR3 sequence: CASSSSGGVETQYF. In DNA, the CDR3 is TGTGCCAGCAGCTCTAGCGGGGGGGTAGAGACCCAGTACTTC. The V gene is TRBV13, the J gene TRBJ2-5, with 12 nucleotides matching TRBD2. V dropped 4 bases and J dropped 4; count of bases not matched to a gene: 1. Germline CDR1 PRHDT, CDR2 FYEKMQ (reference sequence). This CDR3 spans 14 amino acids.

The gene calls are TRBV10-3 and TRBJ2-5; 11 nucleotides line up with TRBD2. This CDR3 spans 17 amino acids. The germline CDR1 and CDR2 sequences are ENHRY and SYGVKD. With V trimmed by 0 bases and J by 2 bases, 5 bases remained unmatched. The DNA for the CDR3 is TGTGCCATCAGTGAGTCTACTAGCGGGGGCCTTCAAGAGACCCAGTACTTC. As protein: CAISESTSGGLQETQYF.

The chain is built from TRBV11-3 and TRBJ1-3; D might be TRBD1 (5 bases). The CDR3 runs 16 residues. The V end lost 0 bases, the J end lost 1 base, and 10 bases lay between the germline ends. CDR1 and CDR2 (germline): SGHNT, YENEEA. The CDR3 spells CASSLEWGSSGNTIYF. The CDR3 DNA is TGTGCCAGCAGCTTAGAATGGGGCTCTTCTGGAAACACCATATATTTT.

J is TRBJ1-1 and V is TRBV30; D gene uncertain. This CDR3 has 13 residues. V lost 5 bases to trimming and J lost 5 bases, with 15 bases between them. Germline lookup yields CDR1 GTSNPN and CDR2 SVGIG (reference sequence). CDR3 amino acids: CAWAGPRGTEAFF. The DNA of the CDR3 is TGTGCCTGGGCTGGTCCCCGGGGAACTGAAGCTTTCTTT.

This sequence joins TRBV11-2 and TRBJ2-1, with TRBD2 matching 7 bases. Germline CDR1 and CDR2: SGHAT and FQNNGV. V gave up 1 base and J gave up 7 bases; unmatched junction bases: 10. This CDR3 is 16 amino acids long. The CDR3 DNA follows: TGTGCCAGCAGCTTAGGGTTTGGGGGGGGTTCGAATGAGCAGTTCTTC. Protein: CASSLGFGGGSNEQFF.

The V call is TRBV27, the J call TRBJ2-3, with D unresolved. Germline CDR1 reads MNHEY; CDR2 reads SMNVEV (reference sequence). The CDR3 contains 12 residues. The V gene lost 4 bases and the J gene lost 5 bases, with 7 bases spanning the gap. This CDR3 reads CASSSTGDTQYF. DNA of the CDR3: TGTGCCAGCAGTTCGACTGGAGATACGCAGTATTTT.

The rearrangement joins TRBV7-2 to TRBJ2-1; TRBD2 matches 7 bases. V lost 2 bases to trimming and J lost 4 bases; unmatched junction nucleotides: 5. Germline V CDR1 and CDR2: SGHTA, FQGNSA. This CDR3 has 15 amino acids. CDR3 amino acids: CASSLMRGSYNEQFF. The CDR3 region has the DNA TGTGCCAGCAGCTTAATGCGGGGGAGTTACAATGAGCAGTTCTTC.

This rearrangement joins TRBV19 to TRBJ1-2, with 11 bases identical to TRBD1. The V gene end was trimmed by 6 bases and the J gene end by 1 base; junction bases not matched to a gene: 4. CDR1 and CDR2 from the germline V gene are LNHDA and SQIVND (reference sequence). The CDR3 totals 15 residues. CDR3 region: CASSPDRGHNYGYTF. Written as DNA, the CDR3 is TGTGCCAGTAGCCCGGACAGGGGGCATAACTATGGCTACACCTTC.

The CDR3 region is CASSDLIRQGAEAFF. CDR3 nucleotides: TGTGCCAGCAGCGATCTAATACGGCAGGGGGCTGAAGCTTTCTTT. V gene TRBV9 combines with J gene TRBJ1-1; 7 bases fit TRBD1. Germline assignment: CDR1 SGDLS and CDR2 YYNGEE. The CDR3 spans 15 residues. V shed 3 bases, J shed 6 bases, and the junction held 11 bases outside the gene matches.